This note documents a single T cell receptor beta chain sequence. What it binds is unknown. This sample is part of a study of blood T cells in healthy people across ages. Broader study findings: Measured against age, TCR beta diversity per million T cells decreased in a roughly linear manner.

The CDR3 runs to 14 residues. Germline loops: CDR1 SQVTM, CDR2 ANQGSEA. The ends were cut back, 6 bases at V and 3 bases at J, with 17 bases in the middle. A sample-barcoded 5' primer and a J-beta primer mix were used in a second PCR of about 7 to 11 cycles. TCRdb recomputed calls from the 5' RACE reads with MiXCR, one row per CDR3 protein. The table includes approximately 1.5 million distinct CDR3 sequences, about 31% detected once. V gene TRBV29-1 combines with J gene TRBJ1-1, with a possible D match to TRBD1 (6 bases). The source is a woman in her 30s in good health. Sequenced sample: blood. In DNA, the CDR3 is TGCAGCGTACAGGGTAATGGGGGGGACACTGAAGCTTTCTTT. It codes for CSVQGNGGDTEAFF.